This TCR beta chain came from a study of human T cells and chemical hapten exposure. At the level of the study: The patients were mostly female; they had alopecia areata, totalis or universalis. Study observations and caveats: The presence of alopecia in the donors means their immune response may differ from healthy people's. Compared with pre-sensitization or healthy control sets, expanded TCRs clustered more.

The time point here: patch test 2, 6 weeks after DPC sensitization. Treatment meaning: therapeutic diphenylcyclopropenone sensitization with weekly scalp DPC. Unfractionated whole blood yielded total RNA. V lost 6 bases and J 0 bases, leaving 8 bases between the germline ends. The CDR3 has 13 amino acids. Germline CDR1 is KGHSH and CDR2 is LQKENI. Many counts were recorded for this clonotype. The target antigen is unknown. TCRdb independently ran MiXCR on the RACE reads; one entry per CDR3 protein. This table holds just over 350,000 distinct CDR3 sequences, about 6.9% found once. The TCR was taken from a young woman with alopecia areata. Some clones in this sample may be carry-over from other donors' samples. This material consisted of whole blood, taken in connection with sensitization to the hapten diphenylcyclopropenone (DPC). The chain joins TRBV18 to TRBJ1-1, with TRBD1 as a possible D gene (6 bases). The CDR3 sequence: CASSQGMNTEAFF. The CDR3 nucleotides read TGTGCCAGCTCCCAGGGGATGAACACTGAAGCTTTCTTT.